This passage covers 9 T cell receptor beta chains from one sample sequenced in a study of human T cells and chemical hapten exposure (dated by TCRdb to about 2021). Library preparation was by RACE. The sequencer was a NextSeq 500. The public reads were reprocessed in TCRdb via fastp at Q25 and MiXCR, keeping in-frame beta chains. Under each unique CDR3 protein, matching rows form one entry showing the most common genes and DNA. Here the sample has approximately 74,000 distinct CDR3 sequences; 32% occur a single time. 7.5% to 10% of the sample belongs to the ten largest clones. What this sample's time point label stands for: patch test 1, 2 weeks after DPC sensitization. The sample's treatment or condition, from its label and the paper: therapeutic diphenylcyclopropenone sensitization with weekly scalp DPC. Sequenced here: whole blood, sampled in connection with sensitization to the hapten diphenylcyclopropenone (DPC). Receptors originate from a man aged 40-49 years with alopecia areata. Some clones in this sample may be carry-over from other donors' samples.

The V and J genes are TRBV28 and TRBJ2-7; 8 bases agree with TRBD2. The CDR3 runs 14 residues. V lost 5 bases to trimming and J lost 2 bases; unmatched junction nucleotides: 5. The germline gives CDR1 MDHEN, CDR2 SYDVKM. The CDR3 sequence: CASSVLGLAYEQYF. The DNA for the CDR3 is TGTGCCAGCAGTGTGCTGGGACTAGCCTACGAGCAGTACTTC.

The chain carries TRBV28 and TRBJ1-1; D perhaps matches TRBD1 (5 bases). The length of the CDR3 is 12 residues. Germline-derived CDR1 and CDR2 are MDHEN and SYDVKM. With 5 bases removed from V and 6 bases from J, the gap between germline ends came to 10 bases. Here the CDR3 reads CASSRGGAEAFF. The CDR3 DNA reads as TGTGCCAGCAGTCGCGGGGGGGCTGAAGCTTTCTTT.

The rearrangement uses TRBV4-1 and TRBJ2-7; TRBD2 matches at 9 bases. With 1 base clipped from V and 4 bases from J, the junction kept 2 bases outside the gene matches. The CDR3 runs 14 residues. Germline assignment: CDR1 MGHRA and CDR2 YSYEKL. The CDR3 is CASSQGLADYEQYF. The CDR3, as DNA: TGCGCCAGCAGCCAAGGACTAGCGGATTACGAGCAGTACTTC.

V gene TRBV24-1 combines with J gene TRBJ2-7, with D possibly matching TRBD2 (5 bases). The germline CDR1 and CDR2 sequences are KGHDR and SFDVKD. The V end was cut by 6 bases, the J end by 0 bases, with 11 bases between. The CDR3 has 14 amino acids. The CDR3 region is CATSRGKSSYEQYF. CDR3 in DNA: TGTGCCACCAGTCGGGGAAAGAGCTCCTACGAGCAGTACTTC.

The CDR3 loop reads CASSVGRGGTTNEKLFF. Here the CDR3 DNA reads TGTGCCAGCAGCGTTGGAAGGGGAGGCACAACTAATGAAAAACTGTTTTTT. The chain uses TRBV9 and TRBJ1-4; weak D call: TRBD1 (5 bases). In germline, CDR1 is SGDLS, CDR2 YYNGEE. V lost 2 bases to trimming and J lost 0 bases, with 14 bases between them. This CDR3 has 17 residues.

This clonotype was observed a few times. The rearrangement joins TRBV12-3 or TRBV12-4 to TRBJ2-1, with TRBD1 as a possible D gene (6 bases). The CDR3 consists of 15 residues. Trimming stripped 5 bases from V and 5 bases from J, with 16 bases between. The CDR3 nucleotides are TGTGCCAGCAGTCGCGACAGGCGTCGGGACAATGAGCAGTTCTTC. Protein product: CASSRDRRRDNEQFF.

This chain connects TRBV20-1 to TRBJ2-5; D not certain. Germline loops: CDR1 DFQATT, CDR2 SNEGSKA (reference sequence). Deletions cut 1 base from V and 3 bases from J, with 15 bases between. The CDR3 runs 15 residues. CDR3 coding DNA: TGCAGTGCTAGAGTAGACGGGTCCGCCAAAGAGACCCAGTACTTC. Translated, it gives CSARVDGSAKETQYF.

This chain uses TRBV28 with TRBJ1-5, with D hard to call. Germline V CDR1 and CDR2: MDHEN, SYDVKM. V shed 5 bases and J shed 0 bases, with 11 bases lying between them. The CDR3 consists of 15 residues. The CDR3 DNA follows: TGTGCCAGCAGTCCATCTATGGATAGCAATCAGCCCCAGCATTTT. Amino acid sequence: CASSPSMDSNQPQHF.

This clonotype has a handful of counts. V gene TRBV6-5 combines with J gene TRBJ1-5; D remains unclear. The length of the CDR3 is 14 residues. V shed 2 bases and J shed 1 base, with 6 bases lying between them. Germline CDR1 MNHEY, CDR2 SVGAGI. CDR3 in amino acids: CASSYVGSNQPQHF. The CDR3 DNA is TGTGCCAGCAGTTACGTGGGGAGCAATCAGCCCCAGCATTTT.